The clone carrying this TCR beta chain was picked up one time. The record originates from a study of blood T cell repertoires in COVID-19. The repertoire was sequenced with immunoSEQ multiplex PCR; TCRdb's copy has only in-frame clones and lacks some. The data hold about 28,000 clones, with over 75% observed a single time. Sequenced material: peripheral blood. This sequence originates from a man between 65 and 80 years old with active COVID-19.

The DNA of the CDR3 is TGTGCCAGCAGCTCCATGACTAGCGGGGGGCAGAGGGAGCAGTTCTTC. It yields the protein CASSSMTSGGQREQFF. V gene TRBV9 combines with J gene TRBJ2-1, with 13 bases aligning to TRBD2. The germline V gene encodes CDR1 SGDLS and CDR2 YYNGEE. The CDR3 has 16 amino acids. J gave up 10 bases and V 4 bases, and 11 bases lay outside the gene matches.